This TCR beta chain was profiled in a study of chemoradiotherapy in HPV16-positive cancers. The wider study: Two HPV16-positive patients' cells yielded candidate HPV-specific clones and common motifs.

This clone is a singleton in its sample. Its target is not known. Method: immunoSEQ multiplex PCR; TCRdb's copy keeps in-frame clones and lacks some. The sample holds around 30,000 clones, over 80% seen once. Germline V lookup: CDR1 SEHNR, CDR2 FQNEAQ (reference sequence). Between the trimmed V and J ends, which lost 0 bases and 5 bases, there was a span of 11 bases. The length of the CDR3 is 14 residues. Repertoires were sampled repeatedly during chemoradiotherapy. Study results and caveats: Non-HPV-specific T cells did not expand in tumors during treatment, whereas candidate HPV-specific clones and E7-related motifs did. Functional assays defining HPV-specific T cells used only a couple of HPV16-positive patients.

The chain joins TRBV7-9 to TRBJ2-7; D possibly corresponds to TRBD1 (5 bases). The source is a human donor with HPV-associated anogenital cancer. The material was blood, obtained from a patient who underwent chemoradiotherapy. CDR3 protein: CASSLAAGWDEQYF. The CDR3 DNA reads as TGTGCCAGCAGCTTAGCAGCAGGGTGGGACGAGCAGTACTTC.